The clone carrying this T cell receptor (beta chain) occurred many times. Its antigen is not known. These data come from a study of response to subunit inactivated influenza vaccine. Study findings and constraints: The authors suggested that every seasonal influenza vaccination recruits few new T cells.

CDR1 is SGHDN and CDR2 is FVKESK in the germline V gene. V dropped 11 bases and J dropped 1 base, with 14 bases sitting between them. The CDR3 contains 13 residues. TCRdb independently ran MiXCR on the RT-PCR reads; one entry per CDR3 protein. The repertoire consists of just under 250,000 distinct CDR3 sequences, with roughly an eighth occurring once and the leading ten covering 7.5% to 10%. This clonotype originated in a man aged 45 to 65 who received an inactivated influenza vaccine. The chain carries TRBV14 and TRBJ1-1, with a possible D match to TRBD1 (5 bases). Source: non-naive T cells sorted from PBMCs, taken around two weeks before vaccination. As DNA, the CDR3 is TGTGCCTCTACGGTCGGACAGAACACTGAAGCTTTCTTT. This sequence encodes CASTVGQNTEAFF.